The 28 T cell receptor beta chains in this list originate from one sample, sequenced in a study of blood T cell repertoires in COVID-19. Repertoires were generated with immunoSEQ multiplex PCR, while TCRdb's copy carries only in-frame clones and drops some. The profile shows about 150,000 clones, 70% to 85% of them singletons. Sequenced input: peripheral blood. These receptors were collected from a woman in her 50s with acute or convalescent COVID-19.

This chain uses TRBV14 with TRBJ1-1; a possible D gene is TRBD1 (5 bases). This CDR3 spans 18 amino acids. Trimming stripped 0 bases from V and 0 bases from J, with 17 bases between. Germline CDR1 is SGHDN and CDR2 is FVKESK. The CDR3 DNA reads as TGTGCCAGCAGCCAAGATTGGGGGAGGGCCCCAATGAACACTGAAGCTTTCTTT. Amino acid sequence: CASSQDWGRAPMNTEAFF.

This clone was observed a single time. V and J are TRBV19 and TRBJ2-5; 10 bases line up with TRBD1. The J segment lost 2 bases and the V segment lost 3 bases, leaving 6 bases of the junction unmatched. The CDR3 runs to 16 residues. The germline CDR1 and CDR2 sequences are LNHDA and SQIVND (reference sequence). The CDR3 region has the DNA TGTGCCAGTAGTATGGGGACAGGGGTCAGGCAAGAGACCCAGTACTTC. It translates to CASSMGTGVRQETQYF.

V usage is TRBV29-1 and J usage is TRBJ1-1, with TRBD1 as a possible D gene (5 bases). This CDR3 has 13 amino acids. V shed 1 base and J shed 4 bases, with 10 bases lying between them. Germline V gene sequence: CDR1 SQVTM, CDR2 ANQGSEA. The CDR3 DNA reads TGCAGCGTTGAAGGACAGTCGTCCACTGAAGCTTTCTTT. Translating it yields CSVEGQSSTEAFF.

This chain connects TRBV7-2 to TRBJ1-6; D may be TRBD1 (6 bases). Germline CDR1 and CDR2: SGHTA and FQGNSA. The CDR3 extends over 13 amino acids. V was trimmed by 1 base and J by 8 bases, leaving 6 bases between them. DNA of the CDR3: TGTGCCAGCAGCTTAGAGGGGGATTCACCCCTCCACTTT. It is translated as CASSLEGDSPLHF. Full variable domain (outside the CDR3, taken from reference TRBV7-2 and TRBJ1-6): GAGVSQSPSNKVTEKGKDVELRCDPISGHTALYWYRQSLGQGLEFLIYFQGNSAPDKSGLPSDRFSAERTGGSVSTLTIQRTQQEDSAVYLCASSLEGDSPLHFGNGTRLTVT.

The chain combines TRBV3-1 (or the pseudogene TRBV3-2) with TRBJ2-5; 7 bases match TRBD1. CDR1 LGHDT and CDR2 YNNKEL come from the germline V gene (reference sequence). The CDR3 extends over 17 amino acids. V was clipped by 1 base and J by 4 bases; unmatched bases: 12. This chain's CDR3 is CASSQGASRTGGETQYF. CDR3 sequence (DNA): TGTGCCAGCAGCCAAGGGGCCAGCAGGACAGGCGGAGAGACCCAGTACTTC.

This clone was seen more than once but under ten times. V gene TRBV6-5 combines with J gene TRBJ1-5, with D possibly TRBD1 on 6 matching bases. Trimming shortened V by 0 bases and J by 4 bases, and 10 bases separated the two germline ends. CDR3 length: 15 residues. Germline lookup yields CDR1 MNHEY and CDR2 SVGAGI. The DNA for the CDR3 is TGTGCCAGCAGTTACTCGCACAGGGCTAATCAGCCCCAGCATTTT. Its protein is CASSYSHRANQPQHF.

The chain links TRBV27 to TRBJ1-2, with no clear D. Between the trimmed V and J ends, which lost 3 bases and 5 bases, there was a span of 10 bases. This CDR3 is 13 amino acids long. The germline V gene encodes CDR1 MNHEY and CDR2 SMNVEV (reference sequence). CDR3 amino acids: CASSFVAEYGYTF. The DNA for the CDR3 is TGTGCCAGCAGTTTTGTCGCGGAATATGGCTACACCTTC.

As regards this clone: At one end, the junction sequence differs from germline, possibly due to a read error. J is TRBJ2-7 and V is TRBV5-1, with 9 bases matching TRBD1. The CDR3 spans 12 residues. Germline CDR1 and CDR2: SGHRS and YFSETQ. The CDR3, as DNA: TGCGCCAGCAGCTTGTACGCAGGACAGGGGCACTTC. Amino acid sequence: CASSLYAGQGHF.

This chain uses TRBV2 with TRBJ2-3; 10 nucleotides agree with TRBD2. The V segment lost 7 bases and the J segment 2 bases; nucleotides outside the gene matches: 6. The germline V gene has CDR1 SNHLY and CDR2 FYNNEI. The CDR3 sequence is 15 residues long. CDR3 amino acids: CASTSLAGVTDTQYF. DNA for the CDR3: TGTGCCAGCACTTCTCTAGCGGGGGTCACAGATACGCAGTATTTT.

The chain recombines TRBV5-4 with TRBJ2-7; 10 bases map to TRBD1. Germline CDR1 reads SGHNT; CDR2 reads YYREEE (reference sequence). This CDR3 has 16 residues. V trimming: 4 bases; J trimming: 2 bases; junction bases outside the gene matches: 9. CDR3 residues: CASSRAPGTGAYEQYF. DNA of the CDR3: TGTGCCAGCAGCCGAGCCCCAGGGACAGGGGCCTACGAGCAGTACTTC.

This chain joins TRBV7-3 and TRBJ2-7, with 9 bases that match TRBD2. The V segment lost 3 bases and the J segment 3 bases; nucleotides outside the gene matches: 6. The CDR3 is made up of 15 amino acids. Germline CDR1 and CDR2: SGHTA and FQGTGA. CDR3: CASSLGGRGIYEQYF. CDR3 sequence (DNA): TGTGCCAGCAGCTTGGGCGGGAGGGGCATCTACGAGCAGTACTTC.

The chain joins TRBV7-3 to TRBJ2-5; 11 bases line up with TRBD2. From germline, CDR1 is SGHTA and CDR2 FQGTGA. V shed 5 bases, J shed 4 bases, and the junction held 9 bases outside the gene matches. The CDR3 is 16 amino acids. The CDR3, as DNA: TGTGCCAGCAGCCCCAATAGCGGGGGGGCCGGAGAGACCCAGTACTTC. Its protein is CASSPNSGGAGETQYF.

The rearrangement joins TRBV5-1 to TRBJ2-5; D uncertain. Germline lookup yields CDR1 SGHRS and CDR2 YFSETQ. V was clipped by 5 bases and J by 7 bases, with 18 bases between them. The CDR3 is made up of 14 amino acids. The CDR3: CASSLPGPEGTQYF. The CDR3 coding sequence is TGCGCCAGCAGTCTGCCAGGCCCCGAAGGGACCCAGTACTTC.

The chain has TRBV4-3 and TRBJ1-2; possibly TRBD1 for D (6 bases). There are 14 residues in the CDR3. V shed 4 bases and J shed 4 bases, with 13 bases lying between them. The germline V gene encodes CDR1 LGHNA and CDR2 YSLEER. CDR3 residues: CASSRAGTSYGYTF. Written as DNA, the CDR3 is TGCGCCAGCAGCCGGGCCGGGACATCCTATGGCTACACCTTC.

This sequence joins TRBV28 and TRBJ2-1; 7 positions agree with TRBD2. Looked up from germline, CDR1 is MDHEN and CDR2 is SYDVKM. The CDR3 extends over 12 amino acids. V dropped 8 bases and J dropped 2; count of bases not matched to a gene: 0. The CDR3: CASGRAYNEQFF. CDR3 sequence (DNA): TGTGCCAGCGGGAGGGCCTACAATGAGCAGTTCTTC.

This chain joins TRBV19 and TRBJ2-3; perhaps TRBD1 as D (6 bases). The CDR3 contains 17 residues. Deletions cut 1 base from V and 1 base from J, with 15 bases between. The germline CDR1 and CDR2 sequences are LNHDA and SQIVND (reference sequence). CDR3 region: CASSIGDRRFGTDTQYF. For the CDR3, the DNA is TGTGCCAGTAGTATAGGAGACAGGAGGTTTGGCACAGATACGCAGTATTTT.

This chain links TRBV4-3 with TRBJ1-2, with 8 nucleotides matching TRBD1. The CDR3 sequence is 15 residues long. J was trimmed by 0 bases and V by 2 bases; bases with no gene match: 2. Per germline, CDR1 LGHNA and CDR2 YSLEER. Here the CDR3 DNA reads TGCGCCAGCAGCCAAAGACAGGGGACTAACTATGGCTACACCTTC. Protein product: CASSQRQGTNYGYTF.

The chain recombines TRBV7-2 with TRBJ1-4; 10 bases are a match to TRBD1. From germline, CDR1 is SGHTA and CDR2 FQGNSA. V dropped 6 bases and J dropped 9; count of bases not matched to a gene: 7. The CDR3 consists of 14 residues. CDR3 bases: TGTGCCAGCAGTTCGGGACAGGGGACAAAAAAACTGTTTTTT. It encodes CASSSGQGTKKLFF.

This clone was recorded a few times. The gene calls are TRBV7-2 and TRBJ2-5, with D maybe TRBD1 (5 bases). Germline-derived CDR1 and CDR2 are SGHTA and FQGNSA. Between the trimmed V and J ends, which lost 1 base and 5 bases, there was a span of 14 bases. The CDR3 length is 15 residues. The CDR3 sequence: CASSLGYQGLETQYF. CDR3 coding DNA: TGTGCCAGCAGCTTAGGGTACCAGGGATTGGAGACCCAGTACTTC.

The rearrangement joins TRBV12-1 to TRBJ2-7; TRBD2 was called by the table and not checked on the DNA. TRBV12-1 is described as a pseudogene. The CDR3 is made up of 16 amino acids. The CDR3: CASSSPRSPGMNEQYF. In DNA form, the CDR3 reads TGTGCCAGCAGCAGCCCCCGAAGCCCGGGGATGAACGAGCAGTACTTC.

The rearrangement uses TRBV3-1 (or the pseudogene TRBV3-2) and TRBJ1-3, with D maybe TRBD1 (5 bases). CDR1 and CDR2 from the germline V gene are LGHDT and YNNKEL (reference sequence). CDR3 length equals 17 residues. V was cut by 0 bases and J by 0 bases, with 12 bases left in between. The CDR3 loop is CASSQDNRRLSGNTIYF. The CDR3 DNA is TGTGCCAGCAGCCAAGATAACAGGAGACTCTCTGGAAACACCATATATTTT.

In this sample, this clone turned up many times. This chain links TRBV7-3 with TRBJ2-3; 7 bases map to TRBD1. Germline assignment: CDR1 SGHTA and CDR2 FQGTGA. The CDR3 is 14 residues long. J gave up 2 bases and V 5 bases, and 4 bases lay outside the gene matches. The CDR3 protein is CASSRTGTTDTQYF. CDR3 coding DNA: TGTGCCAGCAGCCGGACAGGCACCACAGATACGCAGTATTTT.

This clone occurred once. CDR3 loop: CASKGQGAQEQYF. The CDR3 coding sequence is TGTGCCAGTAAGGGACAGGGGGCGCAGGAGCAGTACTTC. The chain has TRBV19 and TRBJ2-7, with 12 bases fitting TRBD1. Germline values: CDR1 LNHDA, CDR2 SQIVND (reference sequence). The CDR3 is made up of 13 amino acids. Germline trimming cut 7 bases from V and 7 bases from J; bases unmatched to any gene: 5.

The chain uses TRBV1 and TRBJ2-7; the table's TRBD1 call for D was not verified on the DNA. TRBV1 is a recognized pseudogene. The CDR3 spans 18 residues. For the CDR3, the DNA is TGCACCAGCAGCCAGAGATCAAACCCAGGGGGCGCGTCCTACGAGCAGTACTTC. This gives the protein CTSSQRSNPGGASYEQYF.

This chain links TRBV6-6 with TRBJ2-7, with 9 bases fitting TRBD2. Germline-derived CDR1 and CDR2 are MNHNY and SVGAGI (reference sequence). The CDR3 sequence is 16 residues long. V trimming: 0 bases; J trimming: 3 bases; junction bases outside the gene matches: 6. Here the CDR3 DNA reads TGTGCCAGCAGTTACTCTAGCGGGAGAAATCGCTACGAGCAGTACTTC. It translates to CASSYSSGRNRYEQYF.

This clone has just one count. The CDR3 protein is CASSHAYWGGSPPPGFFGANVLTF. The CDR3 nucleotides read TGTGCCAGCAGCCACGCTTACTGGGGGGGATCTCCTCCCCCGGGGTTCTTTGGGGCCAACGTCCTGACTTTC. This chain links TRBV4-2 with TRBJ2-6; 7 bases are shared with TRBD2. J was trimmed by 3 bases and V by 3 bases; bases with no gene match: 29. The CDR3 spans 24 residues. CDR1 is LGHNA, CDR2 YNFKEQ, per germline.

CDR3 protein: CASSLDQLAGKLFF. As DNA, the CDR3 is TGTGCCAGCAGCTTAGATCAGTTGGCCGGGAAACTGTTTTTT. The rearrangement joins TRBV11-2 to TRBJ1-4; D call uncertain. V lost 0 bases to trimming and J lost 11 bases, with 13 bases between them. The CDR3 has 14 residues. Looked up from germline, CDR1 is SGHAT and CDR2 is FQNNGV.

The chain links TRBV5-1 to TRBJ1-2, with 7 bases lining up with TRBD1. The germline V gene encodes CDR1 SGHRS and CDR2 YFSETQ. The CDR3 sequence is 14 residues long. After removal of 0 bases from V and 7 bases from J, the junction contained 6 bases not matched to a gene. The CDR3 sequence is CASSLDGTAGGYTF. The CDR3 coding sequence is TGCGCCAGCAGCTTGGACGGGACAGCCGGTGGCTACACCTTC.